This passage covers 3 T cell receptor beta chains from one sample sequenced in a study of blood T cell repertoires in COVID-19. The table came from immunoSEQ multiplex PCR; TCRdb's copy has only in-frame clones and leaves some out. The sample has some 200,000 clones; approximately 80% are singletons. Material: peripheral blood. The receptors here all came from a woman at least 80 years old with acute or convalescent COVID-19.

The rearrangement joins TRBV21-1 to TRBJ1-5; TRBD1 reflects the table's D call only, with no check against the DNA. TRBV21-1 is deemed a pseudogene. CDR3 size: 16 residues. The CDR3 spells CASSRDYRVRNQPQHF. CDR3 sequence (DNA): TGTGCCAGCAGCAGAGACTACAGGGTTCGCAATCAGCCCCAGCATTTT.

This clone was counted a few times. This chain connects TRBV15 to TRBJ2-7; tentative D call: TRBD2 (6 bases). The CDR3 is 15 amino acids. Germline V gene lookup returns CDR1 LNHNV and CDR2 YYDKDF (reference sequence). The V end lost 0 bases, the J end lost 2 bases, and 11 bases lay between the germline ends. The CDR3 bases are TGTGCCACCAGCAGAGATAAGGTAGCGGCCTACGAGCAGTACTTC. It codes for CATSRDKVAAYEQYF.

The chain joins TRBV13 to TRBJ1-1, with D tentatively TRBD1 (5 bases). Germline V gene sequence: CDR1 PRHDT, CDR2 FYEKMQ (reference sequence). The CDR3 is made up of 18 amino acids. V gave up 4 bases and J gave up 1 base, with 22 bases separating them. The CDR3 DNA sequence: TGTGCCAGCAGCTCGCCCTCTACGCGTTGGGGGGGGAACACTGAAGCTTTCTTT. Amino acid sequence: CASSSPSTRWGGNTEAFF.